The clone carrying this T cell receptor beta chain was seen many times. TCRdb passed the reads through MiXCR, listing each CDR3 protein once. The sample lists 250,000 to 300,000 distinct CDR3 sequences; roughly a quarter were seen once. Trimming removed 5 bases at V and 1 base at J, with 11 bases between. The CDR3 is made up of 14 amino acids. The germline V gene has CDR1 SEHNR and CDR2 FQNEAQ (reference sequence). These data belong to a study of T cell repertoires in cytomegalovirus infection. Study details: Signatures in public TCR beta sequences pointed to both CMV infection and matching HLA type.

The chain links TRBV7-9 to TRBJ1-1; D remains unclear. The sequence came from a human donor in good health (CMV status not recorded). Some clones in this sample may be carry-over from other donors' samples. Material for sequencing was PBMCs. The CDR3 spells CASSHSMENTEAFF. The CDR3 DNA reads TGTGCCAGCAGCCACTCAATGGAGAACACTGAAGCTTTCTTT.